This entry describes one T cell receptor beta chain. From germline, CDR1 is SGHKS and CDR2 YYEKEE (reference sequence). V lost 1 base, J lost 2 bases, and 15 bases lay in between. This CDR3 is 16 amino acids long. In the source study's methods: Amplified reference gene primers provided the basis for estimating nucleated cell counts. Repertoires were generated with immunoSEQ multiplex PCR, while TCRdb's copy carries only in-frame clones and drops some. D and trimming come from the DNA, and the V and J calls and clone size come from that table. The profile shows approximately 170,000 clones, around 87% of them singletons. This entry is derived from a study of blood T cell repertoires in COVID-19. Study information: Collection of acute and convalescent COVID-19 samples took place in the United States, Italy and Spain. Nucleic acid was either cDNA or gDNA, and it came from T cells, B-cell-depleted T cells, or PBMCs.

Sequencing was done on a sample of peripheral blood. The sequence was collected from a man between 18 and 35 years old with active or convalescent COVID-19. The J gene is TRBJ1-1, the V gene TRBV5-5; perhaps TRBD1 as D (5 bases). As DNA, the CDR3 is TGTGCCAGCAGCTTGATGCAGGGTACGGGTAACACTGAAGCTTTCTTT. It yields the protein CASSLMQGTGNTEAFF.